This entry lists 27 T cell receptor beta chains sequenced from one sample in a study of cytomegalovirus exposure and HLA in healthy donors. In the PCR, 60 Vbeta and 13 Jbeta primers were used. The assay was immunoSEQ multiplex PCR, and TCRdb's table has in-frame clones only and misses some. The sample lists 180,000 or so clones, around 79% occurring once. Sequencing input: PBMCs. The source is a man aged 45-65 years in good health and CMV-seropositive.

The chain combines TRBV5-1 with TRBJ2-5, with D possibly TRBD2 on 6 matching bases. The V end was cut by 4 bases, the J end by 2 bases, with 15 bases between. From germline, CDR1 is SGHRS and CDR2 YFSETQ. This CDR3 has 15 residues. The CDR3 DNA is TGCGCCAGCAGCACTGGGACTTTAACTCAAGAGACCCAGTACTTC. It yields the protein CASSTGTLTQETQYF.

The chain links TRBV7-2 to TRBJ2-1, with a possible D match to TRBD1 (6 bases). Germline lookup yields CDR1 SGHTA and CDR2 FQGNSA. Trimming pared 6 bases from V and 2 bases from J, leaving 11 bases between. The CDR3 spans 14 residues. The CDR3, as DNA: TGTGCCAGCAGGGACAGTCTAACCTACAATGAGCAGTTCTTC. Translated, it gives CASRDSLTYNEQFF.

Only one count was recorded for this clone. V is TRBV15 and J is TRBJ1-5; TRBD1 agrees at 7 bases. J lost 4 bases, V lost 2 bases, and 8 bases had no gene match. The length of the CDR3 is 16 residues. Germline CDR1 reads LNHNV; CDR2 reads YYDKDF (reference sequence). CDR3 nucleotide sequence: TGTGCCACCAGCAGATCAAACAGGGGTGGAAATCAGCCCCAGCATTTT. Encoded protein: CATSRSNRGGNQPQHF.

About this clone: The missing conserved phenylalanine or tryptophan at the end of this CDR3 makes a read error likely. No DNA is shown, since the ends of the CDR3 on it are uncertain; the CDR3 is the one TCRdb lists. This sequence joins TRBV27 and TRBJ2-4; TRBD2, the table's D call, was not compared with the DNA. Germline CDR1 is MNHEY and CDR2 is SMNVEV (reference sequence). The CDR3 region is 8 residues in length, termini included. CDR3: CASSLRMY.

The V gene is TRBV5-6, the J gene TRBJ2-4, with TRBD1 matching 9 bases. V lost 0 bases to trimming and J lost 14 bases; unmatched junction nucleotides: 3. The germline V gene has CDR1 SGHDT and CDR2 YYEEEE. The CDR3 extends over 12 amino acids. The CDR3 DNA reads as TGTGCCAGCAGCTTGGCGGACAGGGGCAAGTACTTC. Translation gives CASSLADRGKYF.

The genes are TRBV9 and TRBJ1-1; tentative D call: TRBD1 (6 bases). The V and J ends lost 0 bases and 2 bases respectively, with 11 bases between them. This CDR3 has 15 residues. Germline CDR1 is SGDLS and CDR2 is YYNGEE. The CDR3 loop is CASSVEDRFNTEAFF. The DNA of the CDR3 is TGTGCCAGCAGCGTAGAGGACAGATTTAACACTGAAGCTTTCTTT.

This chain uses TRBV5-1 with TRBJ2-1, with 11 bases lining up with TRBD2. V lost 2 bases, J lost 4 bases, and 8 bases stayed unmatched. Germline V lookup: CDR1 SGHRS, CDR2 YFSETQ. The CDR3 is 17 residues long. DNA for the CDR3: TGCGCCAGCAGCTTAACCACTGGACTAGCGGGTTACAATGAGCAGTTCTTC. Encoded protein: CASSLTTGLAGYNEQFF.

The chain uses TRBV9 and TRBJ1-3; D might be TRBD1 (5 bases). V was shortened by 2 bases and J by 1 base, with 19 bases between the two germline ends. The V gene's germline CDR1 is SGDLS and CDR2 YYNGEE. CDR3 length equals 18 residues. The CDR3 region has the DNA TGTGCCAGCAGCGTCTCTTCCCGGGGGGAACGGTCTGGAAACACCATATATTTT. Encoded protein: CASSVSSRGERSGNTIYF.

The chain uses TRBV4-3 and TRBJ2-3; 14 nucleotides align to TRBD2. Germline assignment: CDR1 LGHNA and CDR2 YSLEER. The CDR3 length is 18 residues. V lost 5 bases and J lost 6; bases outside the gene matches: 13. Written as DNA, the CDR3 is TGCGCCAGCAGCTCCCGGACTAGCGGGGGGTTAATCTCCGATACGCAGTATTTT. Translated, it gives CASSSRTSGGLISDTQYF.

This chain joins TRBV7-3 and TRBJ2-2; no clear D gene. Germline assignment: CDR1 SGHTA and CDR2 FQGTGA. V lost 5 bases and J lost 5, with 6 bases in between. CDR3 length: 12 residues. The CDR3 reads CASSPGTGELFF. In nucleotides, the CDR3 is TGTGCCAGCAGCCCCGGGACCGGGGAGCTGTTTTTT. The whole variable domain, remainder taken from reference TRBV7-3 and TRBJ2-2, is GAGVSQTPSNKVTEKGKYVELRCDPISGHTALYWYRQSLGQGPEFLIYFQGTGAADDSGLPNDRFFAVRPEGSVSTLKIQRTERGDSAVYLCASSPGTGELFFGEGSRLTVL.

J is TRBJ1-3 and V is TRBV28; 7 bases map to TRBD1. In germline, CDR1 is MDHEN, CDR2 SYDVKM. V lost 2 bases to trimming and J lost 2 bases; unmatched junction nucleotides: 6. The CDR3 consists of 16 residues. The CDR3 is CASSLVSRGPGNTIYF. The CDR3 bases are TGTGCCAGCAGTTTAGTATCTAGGGGGCCTGGAAACACCATATATTTT. Based on the CDR3 plus reference TRBV28 and TRBJ1-3, the full variable domain is DVKVTQSSRYLVKRTGEKVFLECVQDMDHENMFWYRQDPGLGLRLIYFSYDVKMKEKGDIPEGYSVSREKKERFSLILESASTNQTSMYLCASSLVSRGPGNTIYFGEGSWLTVV.

The table lists this clone with a few counts. V gene TRBV7-2 combines with J gene TRBJ2-7; 11 nucleotides match TRBD1. CDR3 length equals 15 residues. Germline CDR1 SGHTA, CDR2 FQGNSA. V dropped 3 bases and J dropped 1; count of bases not matched to a gene: 2. The CDR3 region is CASSLDRGLSYEQYV. CDR3 in DNA: TGTGCCAGCAGCTTGGACAGGGGGCTTTCCTACGAGCAGTACGTC.

The chain carries TRBV6-1 and TRBJ1-1, with 9 bases identical to TRBD1. In germline, CDR1 is MNHNS, CDR2 SASEGT. The CDR3 has 14 residues. V gave up 3 bases and J gave up 3 bases; unmatched junction bases: 2. The CDR3: CASSEGQGYTEAFF. The CDR3 region has the DNA TGTGCCAGCAGTGAGGGACAGGGCTACACTGAAGCTTTCTTT.

The rearrangement links TRBV10-3 to TRBJ1-2; no clear D gene. The germline V gene encodes CDR1 ENHRY and CDR2 SYGVKD. This CDR3 has 13 residues. Trimming removed 2 bases at V and 3 bases at J, with 7 bases between. DNA for the CDR3: TGTGCCATCAGTGAGGGGCCGGACTATGGCTACACCTTC. This translates into CAISEGPDYGYTF.

The chain is built from TRBV27 and TRBJ2-5; possible D gene TRBD1, 6 bases. The J call may be wrong; the DNA end is better matched by TRBJ2-7. CDR3 length equals 14 residues. CDR1 is MNHEY, CDR2 SMNVEV, per germline (reference sequence). CDR3 protein: CASSFSQGAYEQYF. CDR3 nucleotide sequence: TGTGCCAGCAGTTTCTCACAGGGCGCCTACGAGCAGTACTTC.

In this sample, this clone turned up once. This chain links TRBV25-1 with TRBJ2-5, with TRBD1 identical over 10 bases. Germline CDR1 is MGHDK and CDR2 is SYGVNS. The CDR3 is 15 amino acids. V trimming: 3 bases; J trimming: 11 bases; junction bases outside the gene matches: 12. CDR3: CASSESGTGAREQYF. The CDR3 DNA reads TGTGCCAGCAGTGAGTCCGGGACAGGGGCTCGGGAGCAGTACTTC.

The rearrangement joins TRBV5-6 to TRBJ2-2; 11 nucleotides agree with TRBD1. Germline CDR1 is SGHDT and CDR2 is YYEEEE. This CDR3 has 19 residues. V was pared by 4 bases and J by 0 bases, with 11 bases of the junction left unmatched. The CDR3 DNA follows: TGTGCCAGCAGCAGCGGGACAGGGGGAATTTTTCCGAACACCGGGGAGCTGTTTTTT. This translates into CASSSGTGGIFPNTGELFF.

V and J are TRBV2 and TRBJ1-2, with 9 bases aligning to TRBD1. CDR1 and CDR2 (germline): SNHLY, FYNNEI. The CDR3 covers 16 residues. V shed 3 bases and J 4 bases; nucleotides not matched to a gene: 9. DNA of the CDR3: TGTGCCAGCAGTGACTACCAGACAGGGGGAAGCTATGGCTACACCTTC. Protein sequence: CASSDYQTGGSYGYTF.

This clone has a handful of counts. The rearrangement joins TRBV4-1 to TRBJ2-3; D is perhaps TRBD2 (5 bases). Germline lookup yields CDR1 MGHRA and CDR2 YSYEKL. Trimming removed 0 bases from V and 5 bases from J, with 18 bases in between. This CDR3 region has 17 residues. The CDR3 region is CASSQDPRASFVDTQYF. The CDR3 nucleotides read TGCGCCAGCAGCCAAGATCCCCGGGCTAGCTTTGTAGATACGCAGTATTTT.

The CDR3 loop is CASSDQGSNYGYTF. DNA of the CDR3: TGTGCCAGCAGCGATCAGGGGAGTAACTATGGCTACACCTTC. V gene TRBV6-6 combines with J gene TRBJ1-2; a weak D match, TRBD1 (6 bases). V was cut by 6 bases and J by 1 base, with 12 bases left in between. There are 14 residues in the CDR3. Germline V gene lookup returns CDR1 MNHNY and CDR2 SVGAGI (reference sequence).

The chain is built from TRBV5-1 and TRBJ1-2, with 9 bases aligning to TRBD1. Germline CDR1 and CDR2: SGHRS and YFSETQ. This CDR3 region has 17 residues. Germline trimming cut 2 bases from V and 8 bases from J; bases unmatched to any gene: 16. The CDR3 coding sequence is TGCGCCAGCAGCTTTGAACTCCGGGACAGGGCCGACATGGGCTACACCTTC. Protein product: CASSFELRDRADMGYTF.

The chain has TRBV11-2 and TRBJ2-2; 9 bases match TRBD1. CDR1 SGHAT and CDR2 FQNNGV come from the germline V gene. The CDR3 consists of 16 residues. J was trimmed by 7 bases and V by 5 bases; bases with no gene match: 11. The CDR3 bases are TGTGCCAGCAGCAATCCGGGACAGGGTATTAACGGGGAGCTGTTTTTT. Protein sequence: CASSNPGQGINGELFF. The variable domain in full, completed from reference TRBV11-2 and TRBJ2-2, reads EAGVAQSPRYKIIEKRQSVAFWCNPISGHATLYWYQQILGQGPKLLIQFQNNGVVDDSQLPKDRFSAERLKGVDSTLKIQPAKLEDSAVYLCASSNPGQGINGELFFGEGSRLTVL.

This chain links TRBV18 with TRBJ2-5; a weak D match, TRBD1 (6 bases). Per germline, CDR1 KGHSH and CDR2 LQKENI. V was pared by 1 base and J by 5 bases, with 14 bases between. The CDR3 totals 15 residues. The DNA of the CDR3 is TGTGCCAGCTCACCACTTTCAGGGACATCCGAGACCCAGTACTTC. Protein: CASSPLSGTSETQYF.

The genes are TRBV7-7 and TRBJ2-1, with 8 bases fitting TRBD1. Germline lookup yields CDR1 SSHAT and CDR2 FNYEAQ (reference sequence). This CDR3 region has 16 residues. V was clipped by 5 bases and J by 0 bases; unmatched bases: 6. The CDR3 region is CASSRGTGGSYNEQFF. For the CDR3, the DNA is TGTGCCAGCAGCCGAGGAACAGGGGGCTCCTACAATGAGCAGTTCTTC.

This chain uses TRBV4-3 with TRBJ2-4, with D tentatively TRBD1 (6 bases). The CDR3 contains 15 residues. Germline assignment: CDR1 LGHNA and CDR2 YSLEER. Trimming removed 2 bases at V and 1 base at J, with 9 bases between. The CDR3 sequence is CASSQTGIAKNIQYF. CDR3 nucleotides: TGCGCCAGCAGCCAAACAGGGATCGCCAAAAACATTCAGTACTTC.

The chain links TRBV18 to TRBJ1-5, with a possible D match to TRBD1 (5 bases). Germline CDR1 is KGHSH and CDR2 is LQKENI. The V end was cut by 5 bases, the J end by 7 bases, with 15 bases between. This CDR3 is 14 amino acids long. The CDR3 is CASSKSGQGQPQHF. The DNA of the CDR3 is TGTGCCAGCTCAAAGTCAGGACAAGGACAGCCCCAGCATTTT.

The DNA of the CDR3 is TGTGCCAGCAGCCCATCTAGCGGGGGGTTTCTCCAAGAGACCCAGTACTTC. This translates into CASSPSSGGFLQETQYF. V gene TRBV9 combines with J gene TRBJ2-5; TRBD2 matches 11 bases. V gave up 4 bases and J gave up 1 base; unmatched junction bases: 9. Germline V gene data show CDR1 as SGDLS and CDR2 as YYNGEE. This CDR3 is built from 17 residues.